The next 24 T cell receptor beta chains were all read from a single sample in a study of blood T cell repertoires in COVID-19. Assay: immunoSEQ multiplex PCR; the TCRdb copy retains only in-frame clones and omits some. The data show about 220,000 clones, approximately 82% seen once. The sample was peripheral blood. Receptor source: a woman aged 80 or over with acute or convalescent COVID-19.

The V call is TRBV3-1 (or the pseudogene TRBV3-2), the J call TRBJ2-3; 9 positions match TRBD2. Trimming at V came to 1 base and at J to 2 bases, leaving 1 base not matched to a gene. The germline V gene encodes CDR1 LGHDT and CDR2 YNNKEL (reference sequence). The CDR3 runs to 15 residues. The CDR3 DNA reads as TGTGCCAGCAGCCAAGGACTAGCGGACACAGATACGCAGTATTTT. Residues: CASSQGLADTDTQYF.

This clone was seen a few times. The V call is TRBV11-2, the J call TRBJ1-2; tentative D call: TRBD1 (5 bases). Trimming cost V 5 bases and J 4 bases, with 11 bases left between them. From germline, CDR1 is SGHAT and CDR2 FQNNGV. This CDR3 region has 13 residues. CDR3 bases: TGTGCCAGCAGCCCGGCGGGGGGCTATGGCTACACCTTC. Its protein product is CASSPAGGYGYTF.

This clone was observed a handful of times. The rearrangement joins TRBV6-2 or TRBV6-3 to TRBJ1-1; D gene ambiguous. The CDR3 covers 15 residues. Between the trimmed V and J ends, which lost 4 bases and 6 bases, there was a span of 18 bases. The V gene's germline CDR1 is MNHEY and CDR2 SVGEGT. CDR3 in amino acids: CASSSTGSRNAEAFF. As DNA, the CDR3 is TGTGCCAGCAGTTCTACCGGGTCCCGTAACGCTGAAGCTTTCTTT.

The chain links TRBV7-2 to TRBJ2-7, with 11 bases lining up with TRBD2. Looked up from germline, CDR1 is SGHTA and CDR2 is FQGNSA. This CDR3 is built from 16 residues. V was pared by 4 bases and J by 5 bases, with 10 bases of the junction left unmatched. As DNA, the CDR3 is TGTGCCAGCAGCTCCCTCTTAGCGGGGGGGATAAACGAGCAGTACTTC. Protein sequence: CASSSLLAGGINEQYF.

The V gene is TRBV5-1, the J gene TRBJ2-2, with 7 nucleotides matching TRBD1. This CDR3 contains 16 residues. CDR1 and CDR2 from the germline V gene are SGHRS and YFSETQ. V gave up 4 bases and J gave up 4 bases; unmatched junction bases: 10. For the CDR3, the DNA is TGCGCCAGCAGCCTTATACAGGGGCATAGCACCGGGGAGCTGTTTTTT. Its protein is CASSLIQGHSTGELFF.

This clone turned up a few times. CDR3 region: CASSLDLPGGNTGELFF. As DNA, the CDR3 is TGTGCCAGCAGCTTAGATCTCCCCGGGGGGAACACCGGGGAGCTGTTTTTT. This chain links TRBV7-2 with TRBJ2-2; tentative D call: TRBD2 (6 bases). Germline CDR1 SGHTA, CDR2 FQGNSA. This CDR3 has 17 amino acids. V dropped 1 base and J dropped 1 base, with 13 bases sitting between them. The complete variable domain, with remaining parts taken from reference TRBV7-2 and TRBJ2-2, reads GAGVSQSPSNKVTEKGKDVELRCDPISGHTALYWYRQSLGQGLEFLIYFQGNSAPDKSGLPSDRFSAERTGGSVSTLTIQRTQQEDSAVYLCASSLDLPGGNTGELFFGEGSRLTVL.

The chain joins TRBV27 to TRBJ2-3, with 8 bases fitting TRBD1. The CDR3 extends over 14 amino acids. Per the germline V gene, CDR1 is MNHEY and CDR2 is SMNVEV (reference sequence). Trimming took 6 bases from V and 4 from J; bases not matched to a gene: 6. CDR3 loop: CASRYRGSSDTQYF. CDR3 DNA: TGTGCCAGCAGGTACAGGGGGAGCTCAGATACGCAGTATTTT.

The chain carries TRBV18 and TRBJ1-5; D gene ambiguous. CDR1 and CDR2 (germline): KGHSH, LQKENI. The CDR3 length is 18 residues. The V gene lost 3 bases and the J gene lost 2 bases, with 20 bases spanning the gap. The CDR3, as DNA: TGTGCCAGCTCACCCGTGGTCCCGCGAAAAACGGGCAATCAGCCCCAGCATTTT. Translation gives CASSPVVPRKTGNQPQHF.

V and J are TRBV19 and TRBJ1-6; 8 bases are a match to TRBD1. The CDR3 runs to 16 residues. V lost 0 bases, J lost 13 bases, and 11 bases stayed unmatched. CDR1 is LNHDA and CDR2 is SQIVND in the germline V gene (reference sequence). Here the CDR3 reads CASSIDGTGQGSPLHF. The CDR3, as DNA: TGTGCCAGTAGTATAGACGGGACAGGCCAAGGCTCCCCCCTCCACTTT.

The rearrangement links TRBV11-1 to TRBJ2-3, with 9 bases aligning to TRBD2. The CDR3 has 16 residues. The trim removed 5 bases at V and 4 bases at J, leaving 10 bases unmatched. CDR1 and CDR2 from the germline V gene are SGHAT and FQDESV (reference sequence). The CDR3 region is CASSVRLRGGSDTQYF. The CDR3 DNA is TGTGCCAGCAGCGTGCGTTTGCGGGGGGGGTCAGATACGCAGTATTTT.

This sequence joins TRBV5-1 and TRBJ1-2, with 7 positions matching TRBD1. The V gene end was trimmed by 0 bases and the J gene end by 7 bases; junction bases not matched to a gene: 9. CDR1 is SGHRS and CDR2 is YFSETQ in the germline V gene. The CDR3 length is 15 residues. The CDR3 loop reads CASSLDLQGGGGYTF. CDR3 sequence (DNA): TGCGCCAGCAGCTTGGATCTACAAGGGGGCGGTGGCTACACCTTC.

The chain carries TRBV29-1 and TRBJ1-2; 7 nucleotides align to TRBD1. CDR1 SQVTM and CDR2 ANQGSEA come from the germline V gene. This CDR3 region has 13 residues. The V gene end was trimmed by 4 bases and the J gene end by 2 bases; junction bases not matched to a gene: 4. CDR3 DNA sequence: TGCAGCGTTGGAACAGGGGCCAACTATGGCTACACCTTC. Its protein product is CSVGTGANYGYTF.

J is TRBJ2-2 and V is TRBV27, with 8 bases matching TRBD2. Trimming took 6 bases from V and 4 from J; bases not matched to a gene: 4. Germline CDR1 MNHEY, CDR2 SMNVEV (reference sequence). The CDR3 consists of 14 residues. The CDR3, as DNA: TGTGCCAGCAGGCGGGGGGCCAGCACCGGGGAGCTGTTTTTT. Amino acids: CASRRGASTGELFF.

The CDR3 loop reads CASSQGQGAKEQYF. CDR3 nucleotide sequence: TGCGCCAGCAGCCAAGGACAGGGGGCGAAAGAGCAGTACTTC. V usage is TRBV4-3 and J usage is TRBJ2-7, with 10 bases matching TRBD1. With 1 base clipped from V and 7 bases from J, the junction kept 4 bases outside the gene matches. CDR1 and CDR2 from the germline V gene are LGHNA and YSLEER. The CDR3 runs to 14 residues.

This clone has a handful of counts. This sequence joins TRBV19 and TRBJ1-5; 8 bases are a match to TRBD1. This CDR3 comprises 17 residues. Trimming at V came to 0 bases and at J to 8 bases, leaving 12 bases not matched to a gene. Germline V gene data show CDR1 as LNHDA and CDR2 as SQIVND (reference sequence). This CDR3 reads CASSIDFGQGASKPQHF. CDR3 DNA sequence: TGTGCCAGTAGTATAGATTTCGGCCAGGGGGCGTCCAAGCCCCAGCATTTT.

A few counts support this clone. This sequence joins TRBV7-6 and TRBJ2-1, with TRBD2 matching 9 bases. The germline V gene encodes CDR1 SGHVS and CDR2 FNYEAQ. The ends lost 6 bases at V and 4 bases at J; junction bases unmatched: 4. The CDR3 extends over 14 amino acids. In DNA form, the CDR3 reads TGTGCCAGCAGTACCAGCGGGGGGTACAATGAGCAGTTCTTC. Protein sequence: CASSTSGGYNEQFF. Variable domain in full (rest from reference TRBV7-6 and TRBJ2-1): GAGVSQSPRYKVTKRGQDVALRCDPISGHVSLYWYRQALGQGPEFLTYFNYEAQQDKSGLPNDRFSAERPEGSISTLTIQRTEQRDSAMYRCASSTSGGYNEQFFGPGTRLTVL.

CDR3 sequence: CASSQLGMGARGYTF. The DNA for the CDR3 is TGTGCCAGCAGCCAACTAGGCATGGGGGCGCGGGGCTACACCTTC. The chain recombines TRBV14 with TRBJ1-2, with TRBD1 as a possible D gene (6 bases). This CDR3 has 15 residues. Deletions cut 2 bases from V and 8 bases from J, with 18 bases between. Germline CDR1 SGHDN, CDR2 FVKESK.

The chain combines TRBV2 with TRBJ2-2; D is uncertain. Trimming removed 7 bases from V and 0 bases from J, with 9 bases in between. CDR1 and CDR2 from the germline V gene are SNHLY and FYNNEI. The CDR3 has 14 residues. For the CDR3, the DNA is TGTGCCAGCACTGTAGTAACGAACACCGGGGAGCTGTTTTTT. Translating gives CASTVVTNTGELFF.

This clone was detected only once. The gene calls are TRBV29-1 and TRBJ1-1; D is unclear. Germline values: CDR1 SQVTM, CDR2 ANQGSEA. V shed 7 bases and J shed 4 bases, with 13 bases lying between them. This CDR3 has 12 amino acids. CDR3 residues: CSASGGSTEAFF. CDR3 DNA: TGCAGCGCATCAGGAGGGAGCACTGAAGCTTTCTTT.

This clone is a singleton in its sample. The CDR3 reads CATSDPGTSGEQFF. The CDR3, as DNA: TGTGCCACCAGTGACCCCGGGACTAGCGGTGAGCAGTTCTTC. The genes are TRBV24-1 and TRBJ2-1; 11 nucleotides agree with TRBD2. The CDR3 is 14 residues long. CDR1 KGHDR and CDR2 SFDVKD come from the germline V gene. V shed 4 bases and J 9 bases; nucleotides not matched to a gene: 4.

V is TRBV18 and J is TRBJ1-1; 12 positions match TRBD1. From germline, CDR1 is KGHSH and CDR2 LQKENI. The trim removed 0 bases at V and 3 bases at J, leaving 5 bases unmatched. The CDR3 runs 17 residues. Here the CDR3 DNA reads TGTGCCAGCTCACCACCGGGACAGGGGGCGCGTCACACTGAAGCTTTCTTT. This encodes CASSPPGQGARHTEAFF.

The CDR3 nucleotides read TGTGCCAGCAGACCGACAGGGGGCGTAGAGACCCAGTACTTC. Residues: CASRPTGGVETQYF. This chain uses TRBV6-5 with TRBJ2-5; TRBD1 matches at 10 bases. The V and J ends lost 6 bases and 4 bases, in that order; junction bases with no gene match: 5. CDR1 is MNHEY and CDR2 is SVGAGI in the germline V gene. This CDR3 spans 14 amino acids.

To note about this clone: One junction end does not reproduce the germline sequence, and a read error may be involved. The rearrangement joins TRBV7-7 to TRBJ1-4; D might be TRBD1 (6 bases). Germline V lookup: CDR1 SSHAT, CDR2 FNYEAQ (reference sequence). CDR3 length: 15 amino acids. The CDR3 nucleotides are TGTGCTAGCAGCTTAGGAGGGTCTCAGGGGGAAAAACTGTTTTTT. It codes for CASSLGGSQGEKLFF.

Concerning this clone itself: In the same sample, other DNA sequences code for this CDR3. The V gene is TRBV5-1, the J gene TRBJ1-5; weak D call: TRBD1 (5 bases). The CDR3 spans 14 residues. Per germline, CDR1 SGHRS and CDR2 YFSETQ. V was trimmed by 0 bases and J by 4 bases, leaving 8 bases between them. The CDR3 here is CASSLAGGNQPQHF. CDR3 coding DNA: TGCGCCAGCAGCTTGGCGGGGGGGAATCAGCCCCAGCATTTT.